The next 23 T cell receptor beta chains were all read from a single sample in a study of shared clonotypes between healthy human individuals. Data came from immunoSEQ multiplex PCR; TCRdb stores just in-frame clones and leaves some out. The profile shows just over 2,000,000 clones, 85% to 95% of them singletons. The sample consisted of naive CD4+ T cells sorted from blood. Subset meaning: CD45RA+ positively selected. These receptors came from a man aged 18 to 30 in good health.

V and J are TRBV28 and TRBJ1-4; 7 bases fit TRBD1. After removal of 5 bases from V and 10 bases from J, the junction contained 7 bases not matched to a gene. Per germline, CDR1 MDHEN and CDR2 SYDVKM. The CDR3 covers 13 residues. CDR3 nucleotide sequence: TGTGCCAGCAGTCCGCATCAGGGGGGAAAACTGTTTTTT. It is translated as CASSPHQGGKLFF.

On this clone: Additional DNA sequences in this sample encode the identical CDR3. CDR3 sequence reads: CASSLVGVGTDTQYF. The CDR3 DNA reads TGCGCCAGCAGCTTGGTAGGGGTCGGCACAGATACGCAGTATTTT. The rearrangement links TRBV5-1 to TRBJ2-3; tentatively, D is TRBD1 (5 bases). CDR1 is SGHRS, CDR2 YFSETQ, per germline. V was trimmed by 0 bases and J by 1 base, leaving 9 bases between them. The CDR3 spans 15 residues.

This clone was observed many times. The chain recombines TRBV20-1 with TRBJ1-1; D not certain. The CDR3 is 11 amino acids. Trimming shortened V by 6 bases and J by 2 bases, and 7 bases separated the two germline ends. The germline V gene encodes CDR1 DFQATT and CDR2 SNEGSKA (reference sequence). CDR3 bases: TGCAGTGCCGTATATAACACTGAAGCTTTCTTT. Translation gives CSAVYNTEAFF.

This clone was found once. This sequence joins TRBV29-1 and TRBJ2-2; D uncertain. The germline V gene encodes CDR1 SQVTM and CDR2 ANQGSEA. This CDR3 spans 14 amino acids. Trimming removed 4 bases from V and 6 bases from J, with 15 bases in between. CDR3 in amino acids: CSVVTSSSPGELFF. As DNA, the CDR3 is TGCAGCGTTGTCACCAGTTCTTCCCCCGGGGAGCTGTTTTTT.

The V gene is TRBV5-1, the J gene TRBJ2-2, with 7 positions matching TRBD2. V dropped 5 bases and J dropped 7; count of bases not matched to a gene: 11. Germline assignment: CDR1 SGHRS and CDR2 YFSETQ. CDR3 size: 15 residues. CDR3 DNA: TGCGCCAGCAGTTGGGAGGGCGGTTATGTCGGGGAGCTGTTTTTT. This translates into CASSWEGGYVGELFF.

CDR3 residues: CASSLEGTSYNSPLHF. For the CDR3, the DNA is TGCGCCAGCAGCTTGGAGGGGACCTCCTATAATTCACCCCTCCACTTT. The chain employs TRBV5-1 and TRBJ1-6; maybe TRBD1 (5 bases). Germline V gene sequence: CDR1 SGHRS, CDR2 YFSETQ. The CDR3 spans 16 residues. The ends were cut back, 0 bases at V and 0 bases at J, with 7 bases in the middle.

This chain's CDR3 is CSVGLDYNEQFF. The CDR3 nucleotides read TGCAGCGTTGGGCTAGACTACAATGAGCAGTTCTTC. V and J are TRBV29-1 and TRBJ2-1; D is ambiguous. The germline V gene encodes CDR1 SQVTM and CDR2 ANQGSEA. V gave up 4 bases and J gave up 3 bases, with 7 bases separating them. The CDR3 is 12 amino acids.

The CDR3: CASSQDTANTGELFF. The DNA of the CDR3 is TGCGCCAGCAGCCAAGACACGGCGAACACCGGGGAGCTGTTTTTT. The V call is TRBV5-1, the J call TRBJ2-2; D is uncertain. This CDR3 is 15 amino acids long. Germline V CDR1 and CDR2: SGHRS, YFSETQ. The germline V and J ends were trimmed by 4 bases and 0 bases, with 10 bases remaining between them.

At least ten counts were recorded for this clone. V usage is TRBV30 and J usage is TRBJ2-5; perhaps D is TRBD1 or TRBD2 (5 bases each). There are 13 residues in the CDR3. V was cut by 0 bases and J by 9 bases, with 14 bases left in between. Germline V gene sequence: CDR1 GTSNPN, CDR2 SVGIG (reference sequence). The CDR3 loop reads CAWSVRGLLPQYF. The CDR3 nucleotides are TGTGCCTGGAGTGTACGGGGCCTACTCCCCCAGTACTTC.

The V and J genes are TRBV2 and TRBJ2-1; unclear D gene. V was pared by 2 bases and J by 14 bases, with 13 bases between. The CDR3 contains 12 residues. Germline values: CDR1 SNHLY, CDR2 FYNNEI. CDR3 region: CASSEYQLYEFF. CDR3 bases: TGTGCCAGCAGTGAATACCAACTCTACGAGTTCTTC.

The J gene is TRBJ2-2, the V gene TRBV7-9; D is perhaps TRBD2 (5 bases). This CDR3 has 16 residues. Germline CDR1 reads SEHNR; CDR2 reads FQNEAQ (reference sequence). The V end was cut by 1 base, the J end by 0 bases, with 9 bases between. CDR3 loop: CASSLVPGANTGELFF. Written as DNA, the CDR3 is TGTGCCAGCAGCTTAGTTCCCGGGGCGAACACCGGGGAGCTGTTTTTT.

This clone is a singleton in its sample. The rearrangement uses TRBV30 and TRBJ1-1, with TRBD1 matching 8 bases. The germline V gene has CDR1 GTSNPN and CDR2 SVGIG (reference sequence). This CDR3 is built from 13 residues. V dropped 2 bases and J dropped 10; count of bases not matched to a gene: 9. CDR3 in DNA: TGTGCCTGGAGTAAGACAGGGGAGTCCGGAGCTTTCTTT. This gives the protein CAWSKTGESGAFF.

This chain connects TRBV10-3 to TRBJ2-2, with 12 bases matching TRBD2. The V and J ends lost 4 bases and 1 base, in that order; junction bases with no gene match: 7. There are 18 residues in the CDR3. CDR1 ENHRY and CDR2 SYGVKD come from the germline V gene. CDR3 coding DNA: TGTGCCATCAGTGGGGCTAGCGGGAGGGAAATGAACACCGGGGAGCTGTTTTTT. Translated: CAISGASGREMNTGELFF.

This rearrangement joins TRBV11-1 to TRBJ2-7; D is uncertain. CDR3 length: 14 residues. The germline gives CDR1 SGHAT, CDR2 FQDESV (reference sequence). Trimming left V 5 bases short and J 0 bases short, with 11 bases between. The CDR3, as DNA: TGTGCCAGCAGCCCGGGCCCGTCCTCCTACGAGCAGTACTTC. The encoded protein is CASSPGPSSYEQYF.

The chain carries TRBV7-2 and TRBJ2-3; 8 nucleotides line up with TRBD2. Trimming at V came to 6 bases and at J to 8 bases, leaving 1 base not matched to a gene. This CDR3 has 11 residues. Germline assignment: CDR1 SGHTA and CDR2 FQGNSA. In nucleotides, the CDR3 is TGTGCCAGCAGACGGGGGGGTACGCAGTATTTT. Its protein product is CASRRGGTQYF.

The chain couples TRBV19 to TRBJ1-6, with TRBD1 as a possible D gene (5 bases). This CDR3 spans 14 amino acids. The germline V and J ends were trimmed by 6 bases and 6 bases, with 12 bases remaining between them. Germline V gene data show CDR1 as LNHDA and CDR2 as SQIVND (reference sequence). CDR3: CASSLGQPNSPLHF. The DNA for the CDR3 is TGTGCCAGTAGCCTCGGACAACCTAATTCACCCCTCCACTTT. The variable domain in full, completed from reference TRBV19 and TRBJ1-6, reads DGGITQSPKYLFRKEGQNVTLSCEQNLNHDAMYWYRQDPGQGLRLIYYSQIVNDFQKGDIAEGYSVSREKKESFPLTVTSAQKNPTAFYLCASSLGQPNSPLHFGNGTRLTVT.

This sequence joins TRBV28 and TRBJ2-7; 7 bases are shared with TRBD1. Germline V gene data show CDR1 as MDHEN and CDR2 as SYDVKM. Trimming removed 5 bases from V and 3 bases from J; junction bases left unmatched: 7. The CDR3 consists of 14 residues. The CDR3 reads CASSTRQGLYEQYF. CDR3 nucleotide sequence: TGTGCCAGCAGTACTCGACAGGGTCTCTACGAGCAGTACTTC.

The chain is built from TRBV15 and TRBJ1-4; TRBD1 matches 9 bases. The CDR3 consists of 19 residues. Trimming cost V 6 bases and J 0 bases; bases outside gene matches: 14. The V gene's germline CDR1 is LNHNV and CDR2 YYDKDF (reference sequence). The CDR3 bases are TGTGCCACCAGGCCTAACGGGACAGGGCTCCGGGCAACTAATGAAAAACTGTTTTTT. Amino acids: CATRPNGTGLRATNEKLFF.

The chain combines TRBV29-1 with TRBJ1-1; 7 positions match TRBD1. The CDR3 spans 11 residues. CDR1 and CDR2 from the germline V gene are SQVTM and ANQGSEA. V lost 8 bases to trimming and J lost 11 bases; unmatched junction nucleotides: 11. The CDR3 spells CSIYDRVIAFF. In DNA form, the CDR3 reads TGCAGCATATATGACAGGGTTATCGCTTTCTTT.

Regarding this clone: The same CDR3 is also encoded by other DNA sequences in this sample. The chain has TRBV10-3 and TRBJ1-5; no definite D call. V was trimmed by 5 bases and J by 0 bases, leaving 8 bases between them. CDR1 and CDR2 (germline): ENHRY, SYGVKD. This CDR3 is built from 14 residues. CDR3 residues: CAISPDGSNQPQHF. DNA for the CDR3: TGTGCCATCAGTCCTGACGGTAGCAATCAGCCCCAGCATTTT.

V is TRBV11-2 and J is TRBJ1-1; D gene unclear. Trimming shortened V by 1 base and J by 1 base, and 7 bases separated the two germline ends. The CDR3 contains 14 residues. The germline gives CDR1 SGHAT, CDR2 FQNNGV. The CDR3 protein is CASSLAESNTEAFF. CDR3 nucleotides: TGTGCCAGCAGCTTAGCGGAATCGAACACTGAAGCTTTCTTT.

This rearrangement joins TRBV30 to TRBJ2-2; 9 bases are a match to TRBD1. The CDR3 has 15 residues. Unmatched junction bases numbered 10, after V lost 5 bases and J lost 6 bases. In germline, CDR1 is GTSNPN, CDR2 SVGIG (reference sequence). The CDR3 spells CAWSPGTGLSGELFF. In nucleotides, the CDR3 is TGTGCCTGGTCACCCGGGACAGGGTTATCCGGGGAGCTGTTTTTT.

The CDR3 DNA reads TGTGCCAGCAGCTTAGCGGCCAATCTAAAAGCCAAAAACATTCAGTACTTC. Its translation: CASSLAANLKAKNIQYF. V is TRBV11-2 and J is TRBJ2-4, with D uncertain. V lost 1 base, J lost 0 bases, and 13 bases lay in between. CDR1 and CDR2 from the germline V gene are SGHAT and FQNNGV. This CDR3 region has 17 residues.